This TCR beta chain was observed in a study of shared clonotypes between healthy human individuals. Deletions cut 6 bases from V and 6 bases from J, with 14 bases between. Germline lookup yields CDR1 ENHRY and CDR2 SYGVKD. The CDR3 spans 13 residues. Only in-frame clones appear in the TCRdb table, and some are missing; sequencing was by immunoSEQ multiplex PCR. The sample contains some 2 million clones, roughly 94% of which appear only once. This TCR was sampled from a man between 18 and 35 years old in good health. The sample comprised naive CD4+ T cells sorted from blood. Subset defined: CD45RA+ positively selected. V is TRBV10-3 and J is TRBJ1-2; D is uncertain. As DNA, the CDR3 is TGTGCCATCAGCCAGGACGGTGTAAATGGCTACACCTTC. Residues: CAISQDGVNGYTF.